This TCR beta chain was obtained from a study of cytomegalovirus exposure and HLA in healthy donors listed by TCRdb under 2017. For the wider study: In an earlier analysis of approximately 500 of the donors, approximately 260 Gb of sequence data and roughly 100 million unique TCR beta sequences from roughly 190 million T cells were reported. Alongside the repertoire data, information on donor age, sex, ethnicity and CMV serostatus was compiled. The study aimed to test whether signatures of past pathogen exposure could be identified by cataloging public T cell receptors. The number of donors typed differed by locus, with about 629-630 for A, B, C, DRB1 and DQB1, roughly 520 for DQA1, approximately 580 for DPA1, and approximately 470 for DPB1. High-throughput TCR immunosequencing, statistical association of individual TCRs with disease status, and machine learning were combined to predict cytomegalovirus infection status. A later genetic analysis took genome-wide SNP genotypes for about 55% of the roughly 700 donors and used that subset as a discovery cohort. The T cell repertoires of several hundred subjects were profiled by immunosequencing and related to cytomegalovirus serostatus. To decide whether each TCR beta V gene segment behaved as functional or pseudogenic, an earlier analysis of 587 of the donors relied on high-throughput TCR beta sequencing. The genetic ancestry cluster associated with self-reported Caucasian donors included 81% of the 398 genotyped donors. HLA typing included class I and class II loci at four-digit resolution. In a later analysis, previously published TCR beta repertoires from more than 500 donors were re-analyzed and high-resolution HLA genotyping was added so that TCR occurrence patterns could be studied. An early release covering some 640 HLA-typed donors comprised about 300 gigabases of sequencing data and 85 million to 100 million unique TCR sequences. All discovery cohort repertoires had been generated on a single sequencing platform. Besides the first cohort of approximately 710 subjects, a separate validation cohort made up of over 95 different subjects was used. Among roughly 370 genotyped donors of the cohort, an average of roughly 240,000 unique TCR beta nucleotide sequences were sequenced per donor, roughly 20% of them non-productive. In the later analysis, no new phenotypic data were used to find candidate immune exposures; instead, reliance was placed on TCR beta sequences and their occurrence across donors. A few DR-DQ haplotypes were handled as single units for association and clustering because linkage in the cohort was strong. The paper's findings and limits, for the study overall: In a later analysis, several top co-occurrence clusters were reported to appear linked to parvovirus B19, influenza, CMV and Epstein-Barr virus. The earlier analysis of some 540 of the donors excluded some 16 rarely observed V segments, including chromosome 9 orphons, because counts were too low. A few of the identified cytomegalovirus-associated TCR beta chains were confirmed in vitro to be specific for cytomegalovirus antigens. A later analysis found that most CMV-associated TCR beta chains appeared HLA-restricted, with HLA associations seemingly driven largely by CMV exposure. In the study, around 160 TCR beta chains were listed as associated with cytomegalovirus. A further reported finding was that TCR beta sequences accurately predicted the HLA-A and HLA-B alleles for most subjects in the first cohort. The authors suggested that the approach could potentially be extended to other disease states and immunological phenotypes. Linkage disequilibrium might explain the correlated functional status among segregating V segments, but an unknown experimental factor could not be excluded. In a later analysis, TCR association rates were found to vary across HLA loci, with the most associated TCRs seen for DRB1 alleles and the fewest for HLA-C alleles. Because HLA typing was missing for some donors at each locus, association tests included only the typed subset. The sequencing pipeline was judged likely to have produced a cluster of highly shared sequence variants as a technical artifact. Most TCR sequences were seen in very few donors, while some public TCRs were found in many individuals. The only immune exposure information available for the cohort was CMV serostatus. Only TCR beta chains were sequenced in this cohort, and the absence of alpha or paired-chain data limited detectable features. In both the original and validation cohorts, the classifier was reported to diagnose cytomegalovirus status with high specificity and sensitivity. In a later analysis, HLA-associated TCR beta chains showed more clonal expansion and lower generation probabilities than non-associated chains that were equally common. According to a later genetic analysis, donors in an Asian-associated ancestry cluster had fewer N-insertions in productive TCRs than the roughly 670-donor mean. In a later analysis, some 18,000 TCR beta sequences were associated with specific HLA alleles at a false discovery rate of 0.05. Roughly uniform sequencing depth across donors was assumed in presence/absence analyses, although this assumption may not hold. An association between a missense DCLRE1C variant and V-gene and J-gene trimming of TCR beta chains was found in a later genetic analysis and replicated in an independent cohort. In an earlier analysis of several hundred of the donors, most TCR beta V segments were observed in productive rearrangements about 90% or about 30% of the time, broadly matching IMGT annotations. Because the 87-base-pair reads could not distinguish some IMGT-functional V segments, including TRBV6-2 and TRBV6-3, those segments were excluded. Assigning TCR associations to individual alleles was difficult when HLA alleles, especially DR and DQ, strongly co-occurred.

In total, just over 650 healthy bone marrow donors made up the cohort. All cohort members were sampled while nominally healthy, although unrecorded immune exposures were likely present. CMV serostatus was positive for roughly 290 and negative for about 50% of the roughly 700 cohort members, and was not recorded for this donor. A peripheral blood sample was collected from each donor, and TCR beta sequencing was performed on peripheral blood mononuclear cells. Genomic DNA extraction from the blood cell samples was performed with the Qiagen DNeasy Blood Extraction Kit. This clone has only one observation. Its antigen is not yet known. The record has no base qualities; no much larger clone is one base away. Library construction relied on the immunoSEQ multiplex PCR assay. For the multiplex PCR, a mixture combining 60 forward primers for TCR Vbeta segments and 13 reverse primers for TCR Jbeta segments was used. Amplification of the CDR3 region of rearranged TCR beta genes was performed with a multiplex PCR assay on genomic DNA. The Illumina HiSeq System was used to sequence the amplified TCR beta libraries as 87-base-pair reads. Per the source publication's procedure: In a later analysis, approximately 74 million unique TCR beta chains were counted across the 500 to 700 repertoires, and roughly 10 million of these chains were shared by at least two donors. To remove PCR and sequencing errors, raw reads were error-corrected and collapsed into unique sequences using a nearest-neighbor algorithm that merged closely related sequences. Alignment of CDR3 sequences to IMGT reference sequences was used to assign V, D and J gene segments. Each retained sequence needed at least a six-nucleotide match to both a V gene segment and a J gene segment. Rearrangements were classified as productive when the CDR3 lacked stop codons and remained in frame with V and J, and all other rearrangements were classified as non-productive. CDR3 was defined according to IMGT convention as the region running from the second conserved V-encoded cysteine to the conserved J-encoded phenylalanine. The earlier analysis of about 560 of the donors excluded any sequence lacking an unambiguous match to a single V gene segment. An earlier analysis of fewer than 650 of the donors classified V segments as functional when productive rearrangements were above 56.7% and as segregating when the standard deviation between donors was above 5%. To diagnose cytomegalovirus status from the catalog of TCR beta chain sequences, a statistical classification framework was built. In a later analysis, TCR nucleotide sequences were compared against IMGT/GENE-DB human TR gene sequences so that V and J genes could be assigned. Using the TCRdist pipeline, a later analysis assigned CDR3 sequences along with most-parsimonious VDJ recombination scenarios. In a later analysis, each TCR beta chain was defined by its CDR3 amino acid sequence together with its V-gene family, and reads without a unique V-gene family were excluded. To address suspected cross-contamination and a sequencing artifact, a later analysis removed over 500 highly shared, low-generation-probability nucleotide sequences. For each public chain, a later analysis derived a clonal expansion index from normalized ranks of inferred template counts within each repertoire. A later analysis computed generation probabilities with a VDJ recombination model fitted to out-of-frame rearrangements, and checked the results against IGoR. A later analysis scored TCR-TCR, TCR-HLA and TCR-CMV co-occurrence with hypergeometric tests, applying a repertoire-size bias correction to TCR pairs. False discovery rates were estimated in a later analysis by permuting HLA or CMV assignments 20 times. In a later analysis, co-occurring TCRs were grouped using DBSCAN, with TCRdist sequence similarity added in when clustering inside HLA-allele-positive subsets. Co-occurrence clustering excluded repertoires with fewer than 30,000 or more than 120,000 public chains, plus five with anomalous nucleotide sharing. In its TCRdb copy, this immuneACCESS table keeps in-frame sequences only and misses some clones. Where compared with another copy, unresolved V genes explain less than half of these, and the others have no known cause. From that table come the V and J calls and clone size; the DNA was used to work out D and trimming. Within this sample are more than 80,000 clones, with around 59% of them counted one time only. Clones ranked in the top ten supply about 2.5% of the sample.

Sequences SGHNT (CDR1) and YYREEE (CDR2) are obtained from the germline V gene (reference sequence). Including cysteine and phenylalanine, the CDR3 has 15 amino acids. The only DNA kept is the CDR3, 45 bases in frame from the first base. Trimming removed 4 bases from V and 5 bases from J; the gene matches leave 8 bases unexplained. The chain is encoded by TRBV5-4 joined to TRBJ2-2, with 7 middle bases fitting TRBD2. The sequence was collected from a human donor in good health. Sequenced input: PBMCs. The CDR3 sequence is CASSGGTTLTGELFF. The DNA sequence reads TGTGCCAGCAGCGGGGGGACTACCTTAACCGGGGAGCTGTTTTTT.